This T cell receptor beta chain was identified during a study of neurological immune-mediated disorders. For the unsorted libraries, 2 million PBMCs stored at -80 C served as input. TCRdb redid the calling of the 5' RACE reads with MiXCR, one entry per CDR3 protein. The sample lists 65,000 to 75,000 distinct CDR3 sequences; around 5.1% were seen once. This clonotype showed up many times. Germline CDR1 is MGHRA and CDR2 is YSYEKL. The CDR3 runs to 14 residues. V lost 1 base and J lost 5, with 9 bases in between. The clonotype was recovered from a human donor with multiple sclerosis. The donor label of this sample is uncertain. The V and J genes are TRBV4-1 and TRBJ2-1; unclear D gene. The material sequenced was PBMCs. CDR3 DNA: TGCGCCAGCAGCCAAGGTCGGCTGAACAATGAGCAGTTCTTC. Translated: CASSQGRLNNEQFF.